Each of the 32 T cell receptor beta chains below was sequenced from the same sample in a study of blood T cell repertoires in COVID-19 (TCRdb year 2020). Libraries were made using the immunoSEQ multiplex PCR assay. TCRdb obtained this table from immuneACCESS and retained in-frame rearrangements with V and J assigned. These tables miss some clones; where compared with another copy, unresolved V genes account for less than half of the shortfall, and the remainder is unexplained. The sample contains around 250,000 clones, around 81% of them found a single time. The ten largest make up approximately 1.8% of the sample. The specimen was peripheral blood. These receptors came from a young man who had recovered from COVID-19.

The V and J genes are TRBV7-3 and TRBJ2-3, with D possibly TRBD2 on 6 matching bases. The germline V gene encodes CDR1 SGHTA and CDR2 FQGTGA. The CDR3 length is 15 residues. The V end was cut by 2 bases, the J end by 4 bases, with 13 bases between. CDR3 coding DNA: TGTGCCAGCAGCTTAGGGCGGGGACGGTCAGATACGCAGTATTTT. It translates to CASSLGRGRSDTQYF.

V and J are TRBV6-5 and TRBJ2-7; 12 nucleotides match TRBD2. The CDR3 covers 14 residues. The V and J ends lost 8 bases and 7 bases, in that order; junction bases with no gene match: 9. Germline V CDR1 and CDR2: MNHEY, SVGAGI. The CDR3 protein is CASSPRGLAGEQYV. CDR3 DNA: TGTGCCAGCTCCCCGCGAGGACTAGCGGGGGAGCAGTACGTC.

This chain uses TRBV11-2 with TRBJ2-7; 7 bases are a match to TRBD2. Germline V gives CDR1 SGHAT, CDR2 FQNNGV. The CDR3 spans 14 residues. J lost 5 bases, V lost 4 bases, and 8 bases had no gene match. CDR3 residues: CASSSPRGDHEQYF. The CDR3 bases are TGTGCCAGCAGCTCGCCCCGGGGGGACCACGAGCAGTACTTC. The full variable domain, its missing parts supplied by reference TRBV11-2 and TRBJ2-7, is EAGVAQSPRYKIIEKRQSVAFWCNPISGHATLYWYQQILGQGPKLLIQFQNNGVVDDSQLPKDRFSAERLKGVDSTLKIQPAKLEDSAVYLCASSSPRGDHEQYFGPGTRLTVT.

This clone was counted only a few times. The chain combines TRBV12-3 or TRBV12-4 with TRBJ2-1; 7 bases map to TRBD1. There are 13 residues in the CDR3. Trimming took 5 bases from V and 6 from J; bases not matched to a gene: 4. CDR3 sequence (DNA): TGTGCCAGCAGTCCGACAGGGCCCAATGAGCAGTTCTTC. Protein sequence: CASSPTGPNEQFF.

This clone was detected a few times. CDR3 DNA: TGTGCCAGCAGCCCCTCAGTATCTAACTATGGCTACACCTTC. It encodes CASSPSVSNYGYTF. The chain employs TRBV7-3 and TRBJ1-2; D remains unclear. The CDR3 totals 14 residues. V lost 5 bases, J lost 0 bases, and 10 bases lay in between. Germline assignment: CDR1 SGHTA and CDR2 FQGTGA.

The chain carries TRBV6-2 or TRBV6-3 and TRBJ2-7; 7 nucleotides align to TRBD1. The V gene end was trimmed by 0 bases and the J gene end by 1 base; junction bases not matched to a gene: 15. CDR1 is MNHEY, CDR2 SVGEGT, per germline. The CDR3 loop spans 19 amino acids. The DNA for the CDR3 is TGTGCCAGCAGTTACTCGATCCCGCCCCCGGGACAGACTTCCTACGAGCAGTACTTC. Translation gives CASSYSIPPPGQTSYEQYF.

In its sample, this clone was seen a few times. This chain connects TRBV18 to TRBJ1-5; unclear D gene. The CDR3 sequence is 12 residues long. Per the germline V gene, CDR1 is KGHSH and CDR2 is LQKENI. The ends were cut back, 3 bases at V and 6 bases at J, with 6 bases in the middle. The CDR3 DNA sequence: TGTGCCAGCTCACCGGCGGGTCAGCCCCAGCATTTT. This codes for CASSPAGQPQHF.

The chain joins TRBV5-1 to TRBJ1-2; 7 bases agree with TRBD1. The CDR3 is 13 residues long. Germline V gives CDR1 SGHRS, CDR2 YFSETQ. V lost 5 bases and J lost 8; bases outside the gene matches: 9. The CDR3 region has the DNA TGCGCCAGCAGGCCTAAGGGGGCCAGAGGCTACACCTTC. The encoded protein is CASRPKGARGYTF.

The chain links TRBV7-9 to TRBJ2-2; a possible D gene is TRBD2 (6 bases). This CDR3 comprises 16 residues. CDR1 is SEHNR and CDR2 is FQNEAQ in the germline V gene (reference sequence). Between the trimmed V and J ends, which lost 7 bases and 2 bases, there was a span of 17 bases. The CDR3 DNA follows: TGTGCCAGCACCATAGGTGGGGGGAGAAACACCGGGGAGCTGTTTTTT. Residues: CASTIGGGRNTGELFF. The full variable domain, in which reference TRBV7-9 and TRBJ2-2 provide the parts outside the CDR3, is DTGVSQNPRHKITKRGQNVTFRCDPISEHNRLYWYRQTLGQGPEFLTYFQNEAQLEKSRLLSDRFSAERPKGSFSTLEIQRTEQGDSAMYLCASTIGGGRNTGELFFGEGSRLTVL.

Points on this clone: Within the sample, other DNA sequences also encode this same CDR3. CDR3 amino acids: CASSLGAASTQYF. The CDR3 coding sequence is TGCGCCAGCAGCTTGGGTGCGGCTAGTACGCAGTATTTT. J is TRBJ2-3 and V is TRBV5-1, with no clear D. From germline, CDR1 is SGHRS and CDR2 YFSETQ. V lost 0 bases and J 8 bases, leaving 10 bases between the germline ends. This CDR3 has 13 amino acids. The whole variable domain, remainder taken from reference TRBV5-1 and TRBJ2-3, is KAGVTQTPRYLIKTRGQQVTLSCSPISGHRSVSWYQQTPGQGLQFLFEYFSETQRNKGNFPGRFSGRQFSNSRSEMNVSTLELGDSALYLCASSLGAASTQYFGPGTRLTVL.

The rearrangement links TRBV27 to TRBJ1-4; 9 nucleotides match TRBD1. The CDR3 totals 17 residues. Germline values: CDR1 MNHEY, CDR2 SMNVEV (reference sequence). V was clipped by 6 bases and J by 3 bases; unmatched bases: 11. CDR3 in DNA: TGTGCCAGCAGCCCCCGGGACAGGGTGCCCTCTAATGAAAAACTGTTTTTT. This gives the protein CASSPRDRVPSNEKLFF.

V usage is TRBV10-1 and J usage is TRBJ2-2; 10 positions agree with TRBD1. The CDR3 sequence is 15 residues long. CDR1 WNHNN and CDR2 SYGVQD come from the germline V gene (reference sequence). V was clipped by 6 bases and J by 6 bases; unmatched bases: 7. CDR3: CASSSGTGEAGELFF. DNA for the CDR3: TGCGCCAGCAGCTCCGGGACAGGGGAAGCCGGGGAGCTGTTTTTT.

The CDR3: CASSPGGDTIYF. The CDR3 nucleotides are TGTGCCAGCAGCCCGGGGGGGGACACCATATATTTT. This chain connects TRBV5-5 to TRBJ1-3, with D tentatively TRBD1 (5 bases). Germline V gene data show CDR1 as SGHKS and CDR2 as YYEKEE (reference sequence). The CDR3 has 12 residues. V was cut by 4 bases and J by 8 bases, with 10 bases left in between.

This clone was detected a few times. The gene calls are TRBV7-8 and TRBJ1-5; maybe TRBD1 (6 bases). This CDR3 has 15 amino acids. Trimming removed 1 base at V and 6 bases at J, with 13 bases between. Germline CDR1 is SGHVS and CDR2 is FQNEAQ. Here the CDR3 DNA reads TGTGCCAGCAGCTTAGTTGGGGGCTTGGGTCAGCCCCAGCATTTT. This encodes CASSLVGGLGQPQHF.

V usage is TRBV19 and J usage is TRBJ1-5, with D maybe TRBD1 (6 bases). V gave up 9 bases and J gave up 11 bases, with 17 bases separating them. The CDR3 has 12 residues. Germline V gene data show CDR1 as LNHDA and CDR2 as SQIVND (reference sequence). The CDR3 sequence: CASMGGGTAQHF. In nucleotides, the CDR3 is TGTGCCAGCATGGGTGGGGGCACGGCCCAGCATTTT.

The chain uses TRBV13 and TRBJ1-3; D remains unclear. CDR1 is PRHDT and CDR2 is FYEKMQ in the germline V gene (reference sequence). The CDR3 totals 14 residues. Trimming cost V 8 bases and J 0 bases, with 11 bases left between them. CDR3 sequence reads: CASGQTSSGNTIYF. The CDR3, as DNA: TGTGCCAGCGGCCAAACTAGCTCTGGAAACACCATATATTTT.

V and J are TRBV10-2 and TRBJ2-5, with 7 positions matching TRBD2. With V trimmed by 7 bases and J by 2 bases, 4 bases remained unmatched. CDR1 WSHSY and CDR2 SAAADI come from the germline V gene. This CDR3 comprises 13 residues. CDR3 amino acids: CASKVAGQETQYF. The DNA of the CDR3 is TGCGCCAGCAAGGTAGCGGGTCAAGAGACCCAGTACTTC.

The V call is TRBV29-1, the J call TRBJ2-7, with no clear D. Germline assignment: CDR1 SQVTM and CDR2 ANQGSEA. V gave up 4 bases and J gave up 3 bases, with 4 bases separating them. This CDR3 region has 10 residues. The CDR3 DNA follows: TGCAGCGTTGTACACTACGAGCAGTACTTC. Protein: CSVVHYEQYF.

This clone was recorded a few times. The chain joins TRBV6-5 to TRBJ1-1, with D possibly matching TRBD1 (5 bases). The CDR3 extends over 13 amino acids. Germline CDR1 MNHEY, CDR2 SVGAGI. Trimming stripped 8 bases from V and 5 bases from J, with 15 bases between. In DNA, the CDR3 is TGTGCCAGCCGCGGGGGGGGTTTGACTGAAGCTTTCTTT. It codes for CASRGGGLTEAFF.

The chain links TRBV18 to TRBJ1-1, with TRBD1 matching over 9 bases. This CDR3 is built from 15 residues. V lost 2 bases and J lost 6; bases outside the gene matches: 7. Germline-derived CDR1 and CDR2 are KGHSH and LQKENI. For the CDR3, the DNA is TGTGCCAGCTCACCAACACAGGGGGCCCGTTCTGAAGCTTTCTTT. Its translation: CASSPTQGARSEAFF.

The J gene is TRBJ2-3, the V gene TRBV7-2; the D is unclear. CDR1 SGHTA and CDR2 FQGNSA come from the germline V gene. V lost 8 bases to trimming and J lost 2 bases, with 14 bases between them. The CDR3 spans 14 residues. The chain's CDR3 is CASCAPPDTDTQYF. CDR3 coding DNA: TGTGCCAGCTGCGCTCCCCCCGACACAGATACGCAGTATTTT. The full variable domain, with the rest looked up from reference TRBV7-2 and TRBJ2-3, is GAGVSQSPSNKVTEKGKDVELRCDPISGHTALYWYRQSLGQGLEFLIYFQGNSAPDKSGLPSDRFSAERTGGSVSTLTIQRTQQEDSAVYLCASCAPPDTDTQYFGPGTRLTVL.

V gene TRBV3-1 (or the pseudogene TRBV3-2) combines with J gene TRBJ2-1; 16 nucleotides match TRBD2. Germline CDR1 is LGHDT and CDR2 is YNNKEL (reference sequence). There are 15 residues in the CDR3. V dropped 7 bases and J dropped 11; count of bases not matched to a gene: 8. CDR3 sequence (DNA): TGTGCCAGCACTCCTGGGACTAGCGGGGGGGGGAAGCAGTTCTTC. It specifies CASTPGTSGGGKQFF.

The V gene is TRBV5-6, the J gene TRBJ2-1; TRBD1 might be the D (5 bases). The V gene lost 4 bases and the J gene lost 4 bases, with 15 bases spanning the gap. This CDR3 spans 15 amino acids. Germline V gene sequence: CDR1 SGHDT, CDR2 YYEEEE. CDR3 DNA sequence: TGTGCCAGCAGCAAACAGGAAAGACTTTACAATGAGCAGTTCTTC. It yields the protein CASSKQERLYNEQFF.

The CDR3 nucleotides read TGTGCCAGCAGGTCACCCGGACTAGCGGGGGTGCTAGGGACCCAGTACTTC. Encoded protein: CASRSPGLAGVLGTQYF. The chain has TRBV27 and TRBJ2-5; 13 nucleotides agree with TRBD2. After removal of 6 bases from V and 7 bases from J, the junction contained 14 bases not matched to a gene. The CDR3 contains 17 residues. The germline V gene encodes CDR1 MNHEY and CDR2 SMNVEV (reference sequence).

The V call is TRBV7-2, the J call TRBJ1-3; D unresolved. Germline V gene data show CDR1 as SGHTA and CDR2 as FQGNSA. Trimming removed 1 base from V and 2 bases from J, with 6 bases in between. This CDR3 is 14 amino acids long. CDR3 protein: CASSLVGAGNTIYF. CDR3 coding DNA: TGTGCCAGCAGCTTAGTGGGAGCTGGAAACACCATATATTTT.

The CDR3 nucleotides are TGTGCCAGTCAATGGAGGGGCGCAGGCACAGATACGCAGTATTTT. Translated, it gives CASQWRGAGTDTQYF. The genes are TRBV19 and TRBJ2-3; possibly TRBD2 for D (6 bases). The CDR3 totals 15 residues. Per the germline V gene, CDR1 is LNHDA and CDR2 is SQIVND (reference sequence). Trimming shortened V by 8 bases and J by 1 base, and 16 bases separated the two germline ends.

This clone was seen more than once but under ten times. The chain employs TRBV19 and TRBJ1-5, with 7 bases identical to TRBD1. Germline CDR1 LNHDA, CDR2 SQIVND (reference sequence). The CDR3 spans 17 residues. V was pared by 4 bases and J by 0 bases, with 9 bases of the junction left unmatched. CDR3 in amino acids: CASSTPGQYISNQPQHF. In DNA form, the CDR3 reads TGTGCCAGTAGTACACCGGGACAGTATATTAGCAATCAGCCCCAGCATTTT.

The rearrangement links TRBV12-3 or TRBV12-4 to TRBJ1-4; D not certain. Trimming shortened V by 5 bases and J by 7 bases, and 5 bases separated the two germline ends. The length of the CDR3 is 11 residues. The CDR3 region is CASSLSEKLFF. CDR3 DNA: TGTGCCAGCAGTCTAAGTGAAAAACTGTTTTTT.

The rearrangement links TRBV6-4 to TRBJ1-1, with 10 positions matching TRBD1. This CDR3 has 17 residues. V dropped 7 bases and J dropped 2; count of bases not matched to a gene: 13. From germline, CDR1 is MRHNA and CDR2 SNTAGT. The CDR3 DNA reads TGTGCCAGCACCCCGACAGGGGGCATATCAGATAACACTGAAGCTTTCTTT. Translation gives CASTPTGGISDNTEAFF.

The V call is TRBV19, the J call TRBJ1-1; TRBD1 matches 9 bases. The trim removed 4 bases at V and 1 base at J, leaving 7 bases unmatched. The germline V gene encodes CDR1 LNHDA and CDR2 SQIVND (reference sequence). This CDR3 is 16 amino acids long. The CDR3 DNA reads as TGTGCCAGTAGTACGACAGGGGGATGGAGGAACACTGAAGCTTTCTTT. It is translated as CASSTTGGWRNTEAFF.

There are a few counts of this clone. The chain is built from TRBV5-6 and TRBJ2-7; 8 positions match TRBD1. The germline gives CDR1 SGHDT, CDR2 YYEEEE. The CDR3 totals 15 residues. V trimming: 7 bases; J trimming: 3 bases; junction bases outside the gene matches: 12. CDR3 protein: CASGRNGQGVYEQYF. Written as DNA, the CDR3 is TGTGCCAGCGGAAGGAATGGACAGGGTGTCTACGAGCAGTACTTC.

This chain links TRBV16 with TRBJ2-2; no definite D call. Trimming took off 0 bases at V and 4 bases at J, with 6 bases between the two ends. Germline CDR1 reads KGHSY; CDR2 reads FQNENV. The CDR3 totals 14 residues. Here the CDR3 reads CASSQSSITGELFF. CDR3 bases: TGTGCCAGCAGCCAATCCTCTATCACCGGGGAGCTGTTTTTT.